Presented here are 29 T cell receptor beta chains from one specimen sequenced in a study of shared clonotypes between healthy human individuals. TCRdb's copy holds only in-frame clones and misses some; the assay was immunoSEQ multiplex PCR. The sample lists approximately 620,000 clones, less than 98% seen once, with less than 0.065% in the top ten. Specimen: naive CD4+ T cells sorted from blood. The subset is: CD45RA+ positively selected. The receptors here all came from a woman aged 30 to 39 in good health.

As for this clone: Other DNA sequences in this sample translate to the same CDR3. The CDR3 sequence is CASSPPSGNEQFF. The CDR3 nucleotides read TGTGCCAGCTCACCACCTAGCGGCAATGAGCAGTTCTTC. This rearrangement joins TRBV18 to TRBJ2-1, with TRBD2 as a possible D gene (6 bases). CDR3 length: 13 residues. The germline V and J ends were trimmed by 0 bases and 6 bases, with 6 bases remaining between them. From germline, CDR1 is KGHSH and CDR2 LQKENI.

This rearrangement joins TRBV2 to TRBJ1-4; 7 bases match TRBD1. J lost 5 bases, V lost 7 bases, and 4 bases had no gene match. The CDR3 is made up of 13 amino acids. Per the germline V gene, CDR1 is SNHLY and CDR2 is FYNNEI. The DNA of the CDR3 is TGTGCCAGCAATGACAGGGAGAATGAAAAACTGTTTTTT. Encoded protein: CASNDRENEKLFF.

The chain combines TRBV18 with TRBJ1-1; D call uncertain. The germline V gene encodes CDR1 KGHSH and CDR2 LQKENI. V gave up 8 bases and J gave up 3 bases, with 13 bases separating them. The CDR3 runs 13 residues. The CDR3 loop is CASTKLADTEAFF. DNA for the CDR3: TGTGCCAGCACGAAACTGGCCGACACTGAAGCTTTCTTT.

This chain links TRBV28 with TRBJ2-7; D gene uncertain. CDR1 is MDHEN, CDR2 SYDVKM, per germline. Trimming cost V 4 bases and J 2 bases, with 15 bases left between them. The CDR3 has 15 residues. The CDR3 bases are TGTGCCAGCAGTTATGGCGCACTTTCTCCCTACGAGCAGTACTTC. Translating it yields CASSYGALSPYEQYF.

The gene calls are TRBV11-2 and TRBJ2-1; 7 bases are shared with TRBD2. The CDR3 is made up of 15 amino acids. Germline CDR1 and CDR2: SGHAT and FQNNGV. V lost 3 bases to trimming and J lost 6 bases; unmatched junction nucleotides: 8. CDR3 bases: TGTGCCAGCAGCTTGGTGGCGGGAGATTTCAATGAGCAGTTCTTC. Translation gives CASSLVAGDFNEQFF.

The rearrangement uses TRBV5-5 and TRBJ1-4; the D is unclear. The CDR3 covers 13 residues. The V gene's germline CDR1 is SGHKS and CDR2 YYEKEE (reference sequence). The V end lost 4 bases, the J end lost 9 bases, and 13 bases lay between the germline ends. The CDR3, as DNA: TGTGCCAGCAGCCTACTTGGCAGGAAAAAACTGTTTTTT. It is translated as CASSLLGRKKLFF.

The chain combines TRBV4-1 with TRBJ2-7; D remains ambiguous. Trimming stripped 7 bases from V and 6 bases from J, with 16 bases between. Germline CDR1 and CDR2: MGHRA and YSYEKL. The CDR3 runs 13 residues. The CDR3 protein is CASNGRNDGEQYF. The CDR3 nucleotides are TGCGCCAGCAACGGCCGGAACGATGGCGAGCAGTACTTC.

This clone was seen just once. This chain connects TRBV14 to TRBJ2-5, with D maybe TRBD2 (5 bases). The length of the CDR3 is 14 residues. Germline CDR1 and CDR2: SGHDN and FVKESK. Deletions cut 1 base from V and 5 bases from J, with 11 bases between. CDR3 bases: TGTGCCAGCAGCCAAGTTCGGAGCGGTGAGACCCAGTACTTC. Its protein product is CASSQVRSGETQYF.

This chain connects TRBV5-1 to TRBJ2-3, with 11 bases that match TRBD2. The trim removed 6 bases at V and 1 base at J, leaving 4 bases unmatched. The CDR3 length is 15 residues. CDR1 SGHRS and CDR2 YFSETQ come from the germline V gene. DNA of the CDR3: TGCGCCAGCACCATGACTAGCGGGGGCACAGATACGCAGTATTTT. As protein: CASTMTSGGTDTQYF.

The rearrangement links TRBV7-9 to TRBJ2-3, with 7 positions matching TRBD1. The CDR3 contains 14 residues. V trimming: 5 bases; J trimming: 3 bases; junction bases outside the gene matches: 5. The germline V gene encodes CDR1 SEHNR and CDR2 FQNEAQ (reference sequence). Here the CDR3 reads CASSPGGSTDTQYF. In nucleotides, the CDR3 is TGTGCCAGCAGCCCAGGGGGTTCAACAGATACGCAGTATTTT. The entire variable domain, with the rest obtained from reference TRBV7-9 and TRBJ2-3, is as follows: DTGVSQNPRHKITKRGQNVTFRCDPISEHNRLYWYRQTLGQGPEFLTYFQNEAQLEKSRLLSDRFSAERPKGSFSTLEIQRTEQGDSAMYLCASSPGGSTDTQYFGPGTRLTVL.

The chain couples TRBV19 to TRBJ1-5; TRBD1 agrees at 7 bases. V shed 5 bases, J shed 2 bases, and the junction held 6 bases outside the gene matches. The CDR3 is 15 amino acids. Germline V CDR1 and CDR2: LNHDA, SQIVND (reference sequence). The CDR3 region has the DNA TGTGCCAGTAGTTCAGAGGGGGCGCGCAATCAGCCCCAGCATTTT. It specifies CASSSEGARNQPQHF. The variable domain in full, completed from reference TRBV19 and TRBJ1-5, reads DGGITQSPKYLFRKEGQNVTLSCEQNLNHDAMYWYRQDPGQGLRLIYYSQIVNDFQKGDIAEGYSVSREKKESFPLTVTSAQKNPTAFYLCASSSEGARNQPQHFGDGTRLSIL.

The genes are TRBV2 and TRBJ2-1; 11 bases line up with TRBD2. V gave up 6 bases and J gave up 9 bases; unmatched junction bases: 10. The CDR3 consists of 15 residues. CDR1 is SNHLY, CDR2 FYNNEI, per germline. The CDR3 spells CASRLAGGPWSEQFF. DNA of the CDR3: TGTGCCAGCAGATTAGCGGGAGGGCCTTGGTCTGAGCAGTTCTTC. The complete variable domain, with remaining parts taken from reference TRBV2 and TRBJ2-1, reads EPEVTQTPSHQVTQMGQEVILRCVPISNHLYFYWYRQILGQKVEFLVSFYNNEISEKSEIFDDQFSVERPDGSNFTLKIRSTKLEDSAMYFCASRLAGGPWSEQFFGPGTRLTVL.

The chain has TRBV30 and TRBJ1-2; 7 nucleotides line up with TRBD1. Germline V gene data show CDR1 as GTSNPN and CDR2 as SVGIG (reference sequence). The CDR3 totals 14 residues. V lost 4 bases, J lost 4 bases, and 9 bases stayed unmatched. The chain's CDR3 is CAWNELGGGYGYTF. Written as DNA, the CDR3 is TGTGCCTGGAATGAGTTAGGGGGCGGCTATGGCTACACCTTC.

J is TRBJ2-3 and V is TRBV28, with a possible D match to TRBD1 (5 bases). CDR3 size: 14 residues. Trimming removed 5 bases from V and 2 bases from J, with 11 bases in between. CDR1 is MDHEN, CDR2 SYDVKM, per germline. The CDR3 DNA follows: TGTGCCAGCAGTACGGCGACAGTCACAGATACGCAGTATTTT. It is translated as CASSTATVTDTQYF.

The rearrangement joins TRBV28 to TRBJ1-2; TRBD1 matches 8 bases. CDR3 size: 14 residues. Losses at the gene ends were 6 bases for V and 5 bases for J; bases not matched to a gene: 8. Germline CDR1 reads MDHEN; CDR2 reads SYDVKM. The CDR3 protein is CASREGQVSYGYTF. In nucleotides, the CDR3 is TGTGCCAGCAGAGAGGGACAGGTATCTTATGGCTACACCTTC.

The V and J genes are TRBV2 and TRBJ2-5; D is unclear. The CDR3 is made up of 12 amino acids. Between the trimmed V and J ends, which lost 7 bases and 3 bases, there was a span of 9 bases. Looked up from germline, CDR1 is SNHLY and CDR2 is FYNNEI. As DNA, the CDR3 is TGTGCCAGCAAGCTTGCGGAAGAGACCCAGTACTTC. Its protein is CASKLAEETQYF. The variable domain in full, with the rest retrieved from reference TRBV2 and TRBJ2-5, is EPEVTQTPSHQVTQMGQEVILRCVPISNHLYFYWYRQILGQKVEFLVSFYNNEISEKSEIFDDQFSVERPDGSNFTLKIRSTKLEDSAMYFCASKLAEETQYFGPGTRLLVL.

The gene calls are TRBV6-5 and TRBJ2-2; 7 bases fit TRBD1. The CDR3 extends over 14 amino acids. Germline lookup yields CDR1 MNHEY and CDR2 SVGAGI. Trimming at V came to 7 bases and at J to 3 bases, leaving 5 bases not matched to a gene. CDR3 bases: TGTGCCAGCAAGGGACAGCTTGACACCGGGGAGCTGTTTTTT. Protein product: CASKGQLDTGELFF.

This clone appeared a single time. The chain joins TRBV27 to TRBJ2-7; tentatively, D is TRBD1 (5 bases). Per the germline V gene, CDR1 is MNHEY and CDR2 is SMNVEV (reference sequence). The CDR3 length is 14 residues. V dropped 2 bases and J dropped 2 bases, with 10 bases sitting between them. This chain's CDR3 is CASSLRQGAYEQYF. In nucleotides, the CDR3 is TGTGCCAGCAGTTTAAGGCAGGGCGCCTACGAGCAGTACTTC.

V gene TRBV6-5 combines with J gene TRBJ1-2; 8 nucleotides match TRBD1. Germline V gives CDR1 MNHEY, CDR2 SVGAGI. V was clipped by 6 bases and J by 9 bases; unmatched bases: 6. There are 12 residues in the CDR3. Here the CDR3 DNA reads TGTGCCAGCAGCGGGACAGGATATAGCTACACCTTC. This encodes CASSGTGYSYTF.

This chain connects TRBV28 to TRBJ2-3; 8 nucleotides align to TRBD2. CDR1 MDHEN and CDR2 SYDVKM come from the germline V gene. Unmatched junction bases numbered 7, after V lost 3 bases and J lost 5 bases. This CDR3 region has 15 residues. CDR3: CASSFQRGTRDTQYF. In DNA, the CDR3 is TGTGCCAGCAGTTTTCAGCGGGGGACCAGAGATACGCAGTATTTT.

CDR3 bases: TGTGCCAGCAGTTTGCAGGGGGCTATCTCTGGGGCCAACGTCCTGACTTTC. It is translated as CASSLQGAISGANVLTF. This chain joins TRBV28 and TRBJ2-6; 8 positions match TRBD1. Germline V gene data show CDR1 as MDHEN and CDR2 as SYDVKM. CDR3 length: 17 residues. The ends lost 3 bases at V and 0 bases at J; junction bases unmatched: 4.

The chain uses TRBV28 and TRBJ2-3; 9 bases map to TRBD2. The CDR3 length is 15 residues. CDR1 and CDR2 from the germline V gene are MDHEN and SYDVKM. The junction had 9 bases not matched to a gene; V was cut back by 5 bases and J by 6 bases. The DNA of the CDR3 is TGTGCCAGCAGTAAATATAGCGGGAGTTCTGATACGCAGTATTTT. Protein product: CASSKYSGSSDTQYF.

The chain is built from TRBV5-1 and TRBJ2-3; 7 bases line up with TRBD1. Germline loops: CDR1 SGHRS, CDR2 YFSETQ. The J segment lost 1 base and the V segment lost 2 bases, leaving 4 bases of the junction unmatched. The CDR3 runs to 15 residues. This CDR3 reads CASSFYGTGTDTQYF. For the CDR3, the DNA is TGCGCCAGCAGCTTTTACGGGACAGGCACAGATACGCAGTATTTT. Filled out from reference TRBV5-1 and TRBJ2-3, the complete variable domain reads KAGVTQTPRYLIKTRGQQVTLSCSPISGHRSVSWYQQTPGQGLQFLFEYFSETQRNKGNFPGRFSGRQFSNSRSEMNVSTLELGDSALYLCASSFYGTGTDTQYFGPGTRLTVL.

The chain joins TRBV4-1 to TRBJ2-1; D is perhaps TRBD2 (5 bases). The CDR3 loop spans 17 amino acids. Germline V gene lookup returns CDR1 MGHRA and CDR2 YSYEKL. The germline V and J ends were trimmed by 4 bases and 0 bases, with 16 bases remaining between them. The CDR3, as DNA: TGCGCCAGCAGCCCAGCCCTAGCCTATAGCTCCTACAATGAGCAGTTCTTC. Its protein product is CASSPALAYSSYNEQFF.

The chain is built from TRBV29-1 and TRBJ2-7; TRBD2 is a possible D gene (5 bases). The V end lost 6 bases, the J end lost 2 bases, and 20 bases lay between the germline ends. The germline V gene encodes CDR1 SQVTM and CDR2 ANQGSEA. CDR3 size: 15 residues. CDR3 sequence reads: CSVPLSGAAPYEQYF. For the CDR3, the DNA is TGCAGCGTCCCCTTGAGCGGTGCCGCCCCCTACGAGCAGTACTTC.

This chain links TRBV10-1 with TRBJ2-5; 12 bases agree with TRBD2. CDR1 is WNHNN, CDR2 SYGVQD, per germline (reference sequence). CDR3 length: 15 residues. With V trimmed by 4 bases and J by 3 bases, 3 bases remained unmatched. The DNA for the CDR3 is TGCGCCAGCAGTGTCCGGACTAGCGGGGAAGAGACCCAGTACTTC. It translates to CASSVRTSGEETQYF.

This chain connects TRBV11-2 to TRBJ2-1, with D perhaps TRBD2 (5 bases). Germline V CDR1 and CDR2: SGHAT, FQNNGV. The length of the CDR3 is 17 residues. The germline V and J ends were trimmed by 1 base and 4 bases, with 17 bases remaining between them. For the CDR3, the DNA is TGTGCCAGCAGCTTAGTATGGGGAGTGGAACTTTACAATGAGCAGTTCTTC. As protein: CASSLVWGVELYNEQFF.

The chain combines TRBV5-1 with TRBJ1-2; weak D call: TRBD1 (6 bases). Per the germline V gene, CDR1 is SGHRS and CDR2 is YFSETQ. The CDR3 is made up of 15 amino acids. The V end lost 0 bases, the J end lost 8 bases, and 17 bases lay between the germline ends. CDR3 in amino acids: CASSLDAQGTGGYTF. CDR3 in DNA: TGCGCCAGCAGCTTGGACGCCCAGGGGACGGGAGGCTACACCTTC.

The CDR3 bases are TGTGCCAGCAGCTTAACCGCCCGGGGAAAGGATGGAAACACCATATATTTT. Protein sequence: CASSLTARGKDGNTIYF. The V call is TRBV5-4, the J call TRBJ1-3; D gene ambiguous. V lost 2 bases and J 3 bases, leaving 18 bases between the germline ends. Germline-derived CDR1 and CDR2 are SGHNT and YYREEE (reference sequence). This CDR3 has 17 residues. The whole variable domain, remainder taken from reference TRBV5-4 and TRBJ1-3, is ETGVTQSPTHLIKTRGQQVTLRCSSQSGHNTVSWYQQALGQGPQFIFQYYREEENGRGNFPPRFSGLQFPNYSSELNVNALELDDSALYLCASSLTARGKDGNTIYFGEGSWLTVV.